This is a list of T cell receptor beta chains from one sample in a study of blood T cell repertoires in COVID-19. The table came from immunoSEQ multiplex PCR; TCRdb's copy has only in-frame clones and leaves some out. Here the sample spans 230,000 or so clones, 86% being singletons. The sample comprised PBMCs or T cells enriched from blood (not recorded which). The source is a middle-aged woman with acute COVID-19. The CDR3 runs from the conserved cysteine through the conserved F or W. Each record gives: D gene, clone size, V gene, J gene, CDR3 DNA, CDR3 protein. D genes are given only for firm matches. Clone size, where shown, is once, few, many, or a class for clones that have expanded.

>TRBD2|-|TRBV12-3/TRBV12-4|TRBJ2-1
TGTGCCAGCAGTCTCGGGAGGGGCAATGAGCAGTTCTTC
CASSLGRGNEQFF
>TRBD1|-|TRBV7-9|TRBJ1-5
TGTGCCAGCAGCTTAGAGGGGGCAGGTTGGCAGCCCCAGCATTTT
CASSLEGAGWQPQHF
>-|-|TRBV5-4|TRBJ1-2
TGTGCCAGCACCCCGGGGGGAGGGATCTCCCCTAGAGGCTACACCTTC
CASTPGGGISPRGYTF
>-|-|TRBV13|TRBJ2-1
TGTGCCAGCAGCCACCGTTCCGGCTCCTACAATGAGCAGTTCTTC
CASSHRSGSYNEQFF
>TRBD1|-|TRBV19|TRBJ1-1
TGTGCCAGTAGTATGGACAGGGGGTACACTGAAGCTTTCTTT
CASSMDRGYTEAFF
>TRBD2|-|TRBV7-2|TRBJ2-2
TGTGCCAGCAGCTCTCTAGCGGGGGGCCCGAGTGAATGGGTGTTTTTT
CASSSLAGGPSEWVFF
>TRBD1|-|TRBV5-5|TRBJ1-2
TGTGCCAGCAGCACGGGACAGGGGGCAAACTATGGCTACACCTTC
CASSTGQGANYGYTF
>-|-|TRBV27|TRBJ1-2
TGTGCCAGCAGTCCCGGACAGACTACCCCCTATGGCTACACCTTC
CASSPGQTTPYGYTF
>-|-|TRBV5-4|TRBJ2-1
TGTGCCAGCAGCTTGGATACTTCCCGAGAGCAGTTCTTC
CASSLDTSREQFF
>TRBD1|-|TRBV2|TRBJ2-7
TGTGCCAGCAGAGACACCCGGGACAGGGACAAAATCTACGAGCAGTACTTC
CASRDTRDRDKIYEQYF
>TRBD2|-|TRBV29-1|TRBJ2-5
TGCAGCGTTGAAGATCAGGAGCGGGGGGGCCGAGAGACCCAGTACTTC
CSVEDQERGGRETQYF
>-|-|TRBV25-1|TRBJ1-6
TGTGCCAGCAGTGAATATGGGGGGGGACGGATTAATTCACCCCTCCACTTT
CASSEYGGGRINSPLHF
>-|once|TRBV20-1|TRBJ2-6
TGCAGTGCTAGTACAGGGTATGATGCCAACGTCCTGACTTTC
CSASTGYDANVLTF
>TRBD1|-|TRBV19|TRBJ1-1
TGTGCCAGTAGTATTTCGGGACAGGGGGACACTGAAGCTTTCTTT
CASSISGQGDTEAFF
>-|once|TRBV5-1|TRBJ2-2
TGCGCCAGCAGCTTGAAGGGGGAGTGGGCCGGGGAGCTGTTTTTT
CASSLKGEWAGELFF
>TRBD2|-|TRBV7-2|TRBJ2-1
TGTGCCAGCAGTCACACTAGCGGGGGGGCCCGCCATGAGCAGTTCTTC
CASSHTSGGARHEQFF
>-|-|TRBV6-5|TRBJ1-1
TGTGCCAGCATCACACCGGGGGGAATGAACACTGAAGCTTTCTTT
CASITPGGMNTEAFF
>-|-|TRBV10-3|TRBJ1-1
TGTGCCATCAGTGAGTCGACTGTACTGAACACTGAAGCTTTCTTT
CAISESTVLNTEAFF
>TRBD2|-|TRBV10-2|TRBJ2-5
TGCGCCAGCAGTGACCAGACTAGCGGGGGGGCAGAAGAGACCCAGTACTTC
CASSDQTSGGAEETQYF
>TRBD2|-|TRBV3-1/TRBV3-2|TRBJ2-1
TGTGCCAGCAGCGACGACCCAGCGGGGGGGCCTGATGAGCAGTTCTTC
CASSDDPAGGPDEQFF
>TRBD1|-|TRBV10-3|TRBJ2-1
TGTGCCATCAGTGAGTCGGATCTTTCCCAGGGACAGGTCTACAATGAGCAGTTCTTC
CAISESDLSQGQVYNEQFF
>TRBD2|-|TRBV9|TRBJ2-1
TGTGCCAGCAGCGTTGGGACTAGCTCGGCTATTGAGCAGTTCTTC
CASSVGTSSAIEQFF
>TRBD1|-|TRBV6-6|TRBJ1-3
TGTGCCAGCAGATCCGGGACAGGGACTGGAAACACCATATATTTT
CASRSGTGTGNTIYF
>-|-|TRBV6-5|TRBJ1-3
TGTGCCAGCAGTTACTCGGAGAGCTCTGGAAACACCATATATTTT
CASSYSESSGNTIYF
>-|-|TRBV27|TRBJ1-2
TGTGCCAGCAGTTTCGGGACAAACTATGGCTACACCTTC
CASSFGTNYGYTF
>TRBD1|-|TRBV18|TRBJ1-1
TGTGCCAGCTCACCCAGCACGGGACAGATGAACACTGAAGCTTTCTTT
CASSPSTGQMNTEAFF
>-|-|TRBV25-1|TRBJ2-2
TGTGCCAGCAGTGATCTGGACAGACGACCCGGGGAGCTGTTTTTT
CASSDLDRRPGELFF
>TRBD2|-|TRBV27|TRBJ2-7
TGTGCCAGCAGTCCAGGGACTAGCGGCTACGAGCAGTACTTC
CASSPGTSGYEQYF
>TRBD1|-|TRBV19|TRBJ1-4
TGTGCCAGTAGAGCATTCCGACAGGGAGGAGAAAAACTGTTTTTT
CASRAFRQGGEKLFF
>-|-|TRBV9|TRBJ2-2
TGTGCCAGCAGCGTAGTGCAGGGTGATACCGGGGAGCTGTTTTTT
CASSVVQGDTGELFF
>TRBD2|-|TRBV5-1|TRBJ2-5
TGCGCCAGCGGGAGGGGTCAAGAGACCCAGTACTTC
CASGRGQETQYF
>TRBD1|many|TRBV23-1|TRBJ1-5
TGCGCCAGCAGTCGATTAGGACAGGTGAATCAGCCCCAGCATTTT
CASSRLGQVNQPQHF
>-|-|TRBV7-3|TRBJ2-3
TGTGCCAGCAGCTTATTGGCTTGGGATACGCAGTATTTT
CASSLLAWDTQYF
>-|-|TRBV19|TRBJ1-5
TGTGCCAGTCGTGGAGCTTATAGCAATCAGCCCCAGCATTTT
CASRGAYSNQPQHF
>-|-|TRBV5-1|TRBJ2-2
TGCGCCAGCAGCCAGGGACACTCGAACACCGGGGAGCTGTTTTTT
CASSQGHSNTGELFF
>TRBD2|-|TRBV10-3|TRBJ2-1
TGTGCCATCAGTAAGACTAGCGGGGGGGCAATAAACAATGAGCAGTTCTTC
CAISKTSGGAINNEQFF
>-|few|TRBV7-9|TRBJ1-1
TGTGCCAGCACCCAGGGGAGGGGGTGGGACACTGAAGCTTTCTTT
CASTQGRGWDTEAFF
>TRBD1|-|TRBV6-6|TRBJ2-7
TGTGCCAGCAGTCGGCGACAGGGGGAAGGATACGAGCAGTACTTC
CASSRRQGEGYEQYF
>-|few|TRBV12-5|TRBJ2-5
TGTGCTAGTGGTTTGGACGGGGAGACCCAGTACTTC
CASGLDGETQYF
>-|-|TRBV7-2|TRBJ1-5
TGTGCCAGCAGCAAGGCAGGGGCCGGCAGCAATCAGCCCCAGCATTTT
CASSKAGAGSNQPQHF
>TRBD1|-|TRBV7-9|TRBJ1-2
TGTGCCAGCAGGCCTGGACAGGGGGCAGGCTATGGCTACACCTTC
CASRPGQGAGYGYTF
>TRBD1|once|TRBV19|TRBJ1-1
TGTGCCAGTAGTATACCGCGGGACAGACCAAACACTGAAGCTTTCTTT
CASSIPRDRPNTEAFF
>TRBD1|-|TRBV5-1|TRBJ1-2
TGCGCCAGCAGCTCTACAGGGGGCGCATCTAACTATGGCTACACCTTC
CASSSTGGASNYGYTF
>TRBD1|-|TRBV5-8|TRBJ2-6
TGTGCCAGCAGCCGACAGGGGAACTCTGGGGCCAACGTCCTGACTTTC
CASSRQGNSGANVLTF